This T cell receptor beta chain was observed in a study of T cell changes during pregnancy in multiple sclerosis. This clone was found once. The germline V gene encodes CDR1 SGDLS and CDR2 YYNGEE. CDR3 length equals 18 residues. The V gene end was trimmed by 4 bases and the J gene end by 5 bases; junction bases not matched to a gene: 18. Using immunoSEQ multiplex PCR, the repertoire was profiled, and TCRdb retains in-frame clones only, with some absent. This sample has roughly 55,000 clones, with around 92% found just once. This TCR was sampled from a female donor in good health, enrolled as a control in a pregnancy study. The material sequenced was CD4+ T cells from peripheral blood mononuclear cells, taken after pregnancy. The V call is TRBV9, the J call TRBJ2-3; 8 bases map to TRBD2. CDR3 bases: TGTGCCAGCAGCCCTGGGAAACTCAGCGGGGGAGCCAGAGATACGCAGTATTTT. It codes for CASSPGKLSGGARDTQYF.